Following are 14 T cell receptor beta chains from one sample sequenced in a study of shared clonotypes between healthy human individuals. TCRdb keeps only in-frame clones here, not all; method: immunoSEQ multiplex PCR. The sample has under 600,000 clones; more than 95% are singletons. The sequencing input was naive CD4+ T cells sorted from blood. This sample's subset: CD45RA+ positively selected. These receptors all stem from a woman aged 25 to 45 in good health.

Of note for this clone: The sample carries other DNA sequences with the same CDR3. V usage is TRBV28 and J usage is TRBJ1-5; D is unclear. CDR3 length: 11 amino acids. CDR1 MDHEN and CDR2 SYDVKM come from the germline V gene. The V end was cut by 6 bases, the J end by 4 bases, with 4 bases between. CDR3 DNA sequence: TGTGCCAGCAGCCGGAATCAGCCCCAGCATTTT. Protein: CASSRNQPQHF.

The V gene is TRBV19, the J gene TRBJ1-3, with 11 bases matching TRBD1. This CDR3 contains 16 residues. From germline, CDR1 is LNHDA and CDR2 SQIVND (reference sequence). Trimming at V came to 7 bases and at J to 1 base, leaving 6 bases not matched to a gene. CDR3 loop: CASTPGQGASGNTIYF. The CDR3 coding sequence is TGTGCCAGTACCCCAGGACAGGGGGCGTCTGGAAACACCATATATTTT.

This clone appeared once. The chain is built from TRBV5-6 and TRBJ2-1, with 9 bases fitting TRBD2. The germline V gene has CDR1 SGHDT and CDR2 YYEEEE. J was trimmed by 2 bases and V by 0 bases; bases with no gene match: 3. The CDR3 sequence is 16 residues long. The CDR3 nucleotides are TGTGCCAGCAGCTTGGATAGCGGGAGCGCCTACAATGAGCAGTTCTTC. This gives the protein CASSLDSGSAYNEQFF.

The V call is TRBV7-9, the J call TRBJ2-1, with no clear D. Per germline, CDR1 SEHNR and CDR2 FQNEAQ (reference sequence). V was trimmed by 8 bases and J by 1 base, leaving 6 bases between them. This CDR3 has 12 amino acids. CDR3 bases: TGTGCCAGCGAGGATTCCTACAATGAGCAGTTCTTC. Translated: CASEDSYNEQFF.

On this clone itself: The sample contains more than one DNA sequence encoding this CDR3. The V call is TRBV28, the J call TRBJ1-1; D perhaps matches TRBD1 (6 bases). The CDR3 runs 14 residues. The ends were cut back, 2 bases at V and 1 base at J, with 8 bases in the middle. The germline V gene has CDR1 MDHEN and CDR2 SYDVKM. The CDR3 region is CASSLGGANTEAFF. The CDR3 bases are TGTGCCAGCAGTTTAGGGGGGGCGAACACTGAAGCTTTCTTT. The full variable domain, in which reference TRBV28 and TRBJ1-1 provide the parts outside the CDR3, is DVKVTQSSRYLVKRTGEKVFLECVQDMDHENMFWYRQDPGLGLRLIYFSYDVKMKEKGDIPEGYSVSREKKERFSLILESASTNQTSMYLCASSLGGANTEAFFGQGTRLTVV.

The J gene is TRBJ2-5, the V gene TRBV11-2; no firm D call. V was cut by 6 bases and J by 3 bases, with 11 bases left in between. Germline CDR1 reads SGHAT; CDR2 reads FQNNGV. The CDR3 has 13 residues. The CDR3 here is CASRLIREETQYF. The CDR3 DNA reads TGTGCCAGCAGGTTAATTCGGGAAGAGACCCAGTACTTC.

The chain couples TRBV5-4 to TRBJ1-1; no reliable D call. Germline assignment: CDR1 SGHNT and CDR2 YYREEE (reference sequence). Trimming cost V 4 bases and J 0 bases, with 10 bases left between them. There are 14 residues in the CDR3. In nucleotides, the CDR3 is TGTGCCAGCAGCGGAGGTGGGCTGAACACTGAAGCTTTCTTT. It translates to CASSGGGLNTEAFF.

This clone was recorded a few times. The chain combines TRBV10-1 with TRBJ2-7; 9 nucleotides align to TRBD2. Germline V gene lookup returns CDR1 WNHNN and CDR2 SYGVQD (reference sequence). V shed 6 bases, J shed 3 bases, and the junction held 3 bases outside the gene matches. The CDR3 has 13 residues. The CDR3 loop is CASRAAGGYEQYF. CDR3 DNA: TGCGCCAGCAGGGCAGCGGGAGGCTACGAGCAGTACTTC.

The rearrangement links TRBV5-4 to TRBJ1-2; D is unclear. Germline-derived CDR1 and CDR2 are SGHNT and YYREEE (reference sequence). The length of the CDR3 is 14 residues. The V end lost 0 bases, the J end lost 5 bases, and 11 bases lay between the germline ends. CDR3 amino acids: CASSLVSPIYGYTF. CDR3 nucleotide sequence: TGTGCCAGCAGCTTGGTATCACCAATTTATGGCTACACCTTC.

The chain carries TRBV28 and TRBJ2-5; D might be TRBD2 (6 bases). The V gene's germline CDR1 is MDHEN and CDR2 SYDVKM. V lost 8 bases and J 11 bases, leaving 24 bases between the germline ends. There are 14 residues in the CDR3. The CDR3 here is CASRRPLAPAEQYF. The CDR3 DNA reads TGTGCCAGCCGTCGACCGCTAGCGCCAGCAGAGCAGTACTTC.

The genes are TRBV19 and TRBJ2-7; D call uncertain. CDR1 is LNHDA and CDR2 is SQIVND in the germline V gene (reference sequence). The CDR3 is 15 residues long. Trimming left V 0 bases short and J 2 bases short, with 11 bases between. The CDR3: CASSIEVYPTYEQYF. The DNA for the CDR3 is TGTGCCAGTAGTATAGAAGTGTACCCGACCTACGAGCAGTACTTC.

CDR3 nucleotide sequence: TGCGCCAGCAGCTTGGGACAGGAGACAGATACGCAGTATTTT. It translates to CASSLGQETDTQYF. The chain joins TRBV5-1 to TRBJ2-3, with D perhaps matching TRBD1 (6 bases). The V gene lost 0 bases and the J gene lost 3 bases, with 8 bases spanning the gap. The V gene's germline CDR1 is SGHRS and CDR2 YFSETQ. The CDR3 runs to 14 residues.

V usage is TRBV5-5 and J usage is TRBJ2-7; D is tentatively TRBD1 or TRBD2 (5 bases each). V dropped 0 bases and J dropped 0 bases, with 7 bases sitting between them. Germline lookup yields CDR1 SGHKS and CDR2 YYEKEE (reference sequence). CDR3 length equals 14 residues. The CDR3 protein is CASSLGGFSYEQYF. The CDR3 coding sequence is TGTGCCAGCAGCTTGGGGGGGTTCTCCTACGAGCAGTACTTC.

V is TRBV6-5 and J is TRBJ1-1; 10 bases agree with TRBD1. The V gene's germline CDR1 is MNHEY and CDR2 SVGAGI. The length of the CDR3 is 14 residues. The ends lost 6 bases at V and 5 bases at J; junction bases unmatched: 6. The chain's CDR3 is CASSRDRGLTEAFF. CDR3 coding DNA: TGTGCCAGCAGCCGCGACAGGGGGCTTACTGAAGCTTTCTTT.